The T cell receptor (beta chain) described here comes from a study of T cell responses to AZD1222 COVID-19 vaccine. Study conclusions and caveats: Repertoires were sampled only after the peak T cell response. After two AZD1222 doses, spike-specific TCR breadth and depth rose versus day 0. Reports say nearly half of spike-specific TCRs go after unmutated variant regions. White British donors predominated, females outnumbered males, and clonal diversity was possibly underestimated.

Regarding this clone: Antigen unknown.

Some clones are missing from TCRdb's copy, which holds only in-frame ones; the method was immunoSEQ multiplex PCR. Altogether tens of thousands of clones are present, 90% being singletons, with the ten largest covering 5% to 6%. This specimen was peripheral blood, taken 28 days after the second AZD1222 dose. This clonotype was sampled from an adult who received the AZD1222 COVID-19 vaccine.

The CDR3, as DNA: TGCGCCAGCAGCTTGGTTCGGGGATTGAACACTGAAGCTTTCTTT. Its translation: CASSLVRGLNTEAFF. V and J are TRBV5-1 and TRBJ1-1; D gene ambiguous. The germline V gene encodes CDR1 SGHRS and CDR2 YFSETQ. The CDR3 is 15 residues long. The V gene lost 0 bases and the J gene lost 0 bases, with 9 bases spanning the gap.